In its sample, the clone carrying this TCR beta chain was seen many times. Antigen specificity is unknown. Germline V CDR1 and CDR2: SGHTA, FQGNSA. There are 14 residues in the CDR3. V lost 1 base, J lost 9 bases, and 13 bases lay in between. This sample is drawn from a study of T-cell reconstitution after alpha-beta-depleted transplantation in children. General study points: T-cell counts and diversity at one year following transplant were attributed mainly to newly produced T cells. At day 60, the high TCRbeta diversity found in some patients originated from recipient T cells and thymic progenitors that had survived. About two months after transplant, alpha-beta T cells reportedly came from several hundred expanded graft clones.

Unique molecular identifiers were incorporated during preparation of the TCRbeta library. MiXCR, run by TCRdb on the PCR reads, gives a single entry per CDR3 protein. The sample has around 8,600 distinct CDR3 sequences, approximately 18% seen once. The gene calls are TRBV7-2 and TRBJ2-1; D is undetermined. This sequence was found in a girl under two years old who had a stem cell transplant for combined immunodeficiency, so the T cells may come from the graft donor. The sample in question was PBMCs, mostly from graft donor cells, obtained 60 days after TCRalphabeta/CD19-depleted stem cell transplant. The CDR3 sequence is CASSLVLVHSEQFF. The DNA for the CDR3 is TGTGCCAGCAGCTTAGTGCTAGTCCACAGTGAGCAGTTCTTC. The entire variable domain, with the rest obtained from reference TRBV7-2 and TRBJ2-1, is as follows: GAGVSQSPSNKVTEKGKDVELRCDPISGHTALYWYRQSLGQGLEFLIYFQGNSAPDKSGLPSDRFSAERTGGSVSTLTIQRTQQEDSAVYLCASSLVLVHSEQFFGPGTRLTVL.